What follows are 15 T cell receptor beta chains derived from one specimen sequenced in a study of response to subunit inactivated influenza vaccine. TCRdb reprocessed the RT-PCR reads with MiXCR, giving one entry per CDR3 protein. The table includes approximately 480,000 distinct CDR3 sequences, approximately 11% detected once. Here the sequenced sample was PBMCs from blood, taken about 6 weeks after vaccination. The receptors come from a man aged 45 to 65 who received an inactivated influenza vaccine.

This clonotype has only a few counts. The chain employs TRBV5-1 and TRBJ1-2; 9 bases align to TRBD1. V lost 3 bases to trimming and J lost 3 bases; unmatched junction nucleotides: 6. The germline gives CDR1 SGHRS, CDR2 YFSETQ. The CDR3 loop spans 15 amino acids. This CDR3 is CASSSWTGEDYGYTF. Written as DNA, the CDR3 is TGCGCCAGCAGCTCGTGGACAGGGGAGGACTATGGCTACACCTTC.

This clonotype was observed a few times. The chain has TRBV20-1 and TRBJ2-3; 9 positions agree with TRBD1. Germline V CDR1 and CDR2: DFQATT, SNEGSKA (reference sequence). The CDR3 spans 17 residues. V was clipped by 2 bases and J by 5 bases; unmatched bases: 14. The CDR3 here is CSARKLVRGQGRDTQYF. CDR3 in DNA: TGCAGTGCTAGAAAATTGGTACGGGGACAGGGACGAGATACGCAGTATTTT.

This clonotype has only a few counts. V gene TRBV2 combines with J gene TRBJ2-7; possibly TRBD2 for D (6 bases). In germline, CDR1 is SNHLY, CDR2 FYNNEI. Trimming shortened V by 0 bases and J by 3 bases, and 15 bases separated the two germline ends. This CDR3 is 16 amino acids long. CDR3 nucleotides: TGTGCCAGCAGTGAAGCCCACCGGGAGATCAACTACGAGCAGTACTTC. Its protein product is CASSEAHREINYEQYF.

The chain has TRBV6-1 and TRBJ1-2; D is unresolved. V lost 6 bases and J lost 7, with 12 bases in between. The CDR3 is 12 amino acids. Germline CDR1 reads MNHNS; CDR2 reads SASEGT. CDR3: CASSQQFLGYTF. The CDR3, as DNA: TGTGCCAGCAGCCAACAGTTCCTTGGCTACACCTTC.

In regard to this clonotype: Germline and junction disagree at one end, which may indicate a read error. CDR3 residues: CASSQAGTGDYEQYF. CDR3 bases: TGTGCCAGCAGTCAAGCCGGGACAGGGGACTACGAGCAGTACTTC. The chain is built from TRBV6-1 and TRBJ2-7, with 10 bases matching TRBD1. CDR3 size: 15 residues. Per germline, CDR1 MNHNS and CDR2 SASEGT.

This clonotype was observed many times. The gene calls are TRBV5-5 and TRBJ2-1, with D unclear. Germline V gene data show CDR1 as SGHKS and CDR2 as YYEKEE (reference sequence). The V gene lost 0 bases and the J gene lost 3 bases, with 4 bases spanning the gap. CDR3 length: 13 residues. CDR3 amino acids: CASSLGVYNEQFF. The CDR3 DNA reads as TGTGCCAGCAGCTTGGGGGTCTACAATGAGCAGTTCTTC.

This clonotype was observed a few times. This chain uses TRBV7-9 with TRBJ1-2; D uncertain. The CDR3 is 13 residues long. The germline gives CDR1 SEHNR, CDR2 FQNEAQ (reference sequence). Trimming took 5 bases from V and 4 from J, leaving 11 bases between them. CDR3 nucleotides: TGTGCCAGCAGCCCTTCCTCGGCCTATGGCTACACCTTC. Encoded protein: CASSPSSAYGYTF.

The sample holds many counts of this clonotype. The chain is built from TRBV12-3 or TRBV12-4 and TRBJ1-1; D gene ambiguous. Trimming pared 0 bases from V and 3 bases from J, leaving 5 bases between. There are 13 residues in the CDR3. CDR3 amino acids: CASSLARDTEAFF. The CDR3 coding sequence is TGTGCCAGCAGTTTAGCGCGAGACACTGAAGCTTTCTTT.

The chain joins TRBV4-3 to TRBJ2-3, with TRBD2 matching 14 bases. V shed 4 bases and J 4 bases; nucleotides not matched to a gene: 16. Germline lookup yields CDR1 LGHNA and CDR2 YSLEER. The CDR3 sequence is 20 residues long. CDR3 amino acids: CASSRNTGTSGSLVADTQYF. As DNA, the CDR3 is TGCGCCAGCAGCCGCAATACCGGGACTAGCGGGAGTTTAGTCGCAGATACGCAGTATTTT.

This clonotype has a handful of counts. CDR3: CASSLAGTVTDTQYF. The CDR3 nucleotides read TGTGCCAGCAGCTTAGCTGGGACAGTCACAGATACGCAGTATTTT. The chain combines TRBV7-9 with TRBJ2-3; TRBD1 agrees at 7 bases. Trimming at V came to 0 bases and at J to 2 bases, leaving 2 bases not matched to a gene. CDR1 and CDR2 (germline): SEHNR, FQNEAQ (reference sequence). The CDR3 loop spans 15 amino acids.

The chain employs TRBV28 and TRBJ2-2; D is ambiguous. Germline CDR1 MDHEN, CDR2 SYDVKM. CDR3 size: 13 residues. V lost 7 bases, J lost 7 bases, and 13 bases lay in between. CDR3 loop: CASTSLTVGELFF. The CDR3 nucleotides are TGTGCCAGCACCTCCCTGACGGTCGGGGAGCTGTTTTTT.

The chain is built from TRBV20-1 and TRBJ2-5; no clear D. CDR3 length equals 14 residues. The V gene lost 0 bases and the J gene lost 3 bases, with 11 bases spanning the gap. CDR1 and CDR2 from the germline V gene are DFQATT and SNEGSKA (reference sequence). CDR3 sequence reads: CSARDLSGKETQYF. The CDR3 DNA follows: TGCAGTGCTAGAGATCTAAGTGGGAAAGAGACCCAGTACTTC.

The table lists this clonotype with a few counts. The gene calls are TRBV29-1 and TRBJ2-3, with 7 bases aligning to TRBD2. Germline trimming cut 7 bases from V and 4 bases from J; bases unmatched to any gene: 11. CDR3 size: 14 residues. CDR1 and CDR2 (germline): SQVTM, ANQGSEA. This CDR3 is CSAGWSGMADTQYF. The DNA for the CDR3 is TGCAGCGCCGGGTGGAGCGGGATGGCAGATACGCAGTATTTT.

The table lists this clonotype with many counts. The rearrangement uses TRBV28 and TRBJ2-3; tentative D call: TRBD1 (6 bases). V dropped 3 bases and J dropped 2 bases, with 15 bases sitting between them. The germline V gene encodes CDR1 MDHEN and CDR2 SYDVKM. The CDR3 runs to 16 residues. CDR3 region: CASSFPHAGVTDTQYF. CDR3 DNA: TGTGCCAGCAGTTTCCCCCACGCAGGGGTCACAGATACGCAGTATTTT.

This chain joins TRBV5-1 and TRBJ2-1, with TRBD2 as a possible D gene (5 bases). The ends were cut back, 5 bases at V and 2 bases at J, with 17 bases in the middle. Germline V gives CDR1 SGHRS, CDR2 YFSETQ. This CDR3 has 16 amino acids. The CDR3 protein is CASSSVGSVTYNEQFF. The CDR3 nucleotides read TGCGCCAGCAGTTCCGTGGGGAGCGTAACCTACAATGAGCAGTTCTTC.